This TCR beta chain derives from a study of control samples from healthy donors and cancer patients. Sequencing was performed with immunoSEQ multiplex PCR; in TCRdb, only in-frame clones are kept and a portion is missing. The sample shows more than 100,000 clones, 70% to 90% of them seen only once. The V gene's germline CDR1 is LGHDT and CDR2 YNNKEL (reference sequence). This CDR3 comprises 14 residues. On this clone: At one end the junction does not follow the germline gene, possibly because of a read error.

The chain is built from TRBV3-1 (or the pseudogene TRBV3-2) and TRBJ2-1, with TRBD2 as a possible D gene (7 bases). The sequenced material came from blood. The TCR was taken from a man between 40 and 49 years old in good health. The DNA for the CDR3 is TGTGCCAGCACCCAAGGGGGGAGGGGGAATGAGCAGTTCTTC. It translates to CASTQGGRGNEQFF.